This T cell receptor (beta chain) was found in a study of a mutant IDH1 vaccine in newly diagnosed glioma. This sample's time point: week 5, during vaccination. Doses consisted of 300 ug of mutant IDH1 20-mer peptide each, paired with topical imiquimod. Concerning this clone: Its specificity is not known.

Some clones are missing from TCRdb's copy, which holds only in-frame ones; the method was immunoSEQ multiplex PCR. The table has 45,000 to 70,000 clones, around 81% seen once. Germline V CDR1 and CDR2: SQVTM, ANQGSEA. Trimming left V 4 bases short and J 1 base short, with 7 bases between. CDR3 length equals 12 residues. Study findings and constraints: Changes to the top peripheral T cell clonotypes appeared unrelated to pseudoprogression.

Sequenced here: PBMCs, sampled from a glioma patient whose treatment included an IDH1 peptide vaccine. This TCR was sampled from a man between 25 and 39 years old with glioma. The J gene is TRBJ1-2, the V gene TRBV29-1; the D is unclear. DNA for the CDR3: TGCAGCGTTGGGGAAATTAACTATGGCTACACCTTC. Its translation is CSVGEINYGYTF. The complete variable domain, with remaining parts taken from reference TRBV29-1 and TRBJ1-2, reads SAVISQKPSRDICQRGTSLTIQCQVDSQVTMMFWYRQQPGQSLTLIATANQGSEATYESGFVIDKFPISRPNLTFSTLTVSNMSPEDSSIYLCSVGEINYGYTFGSGTRLTVV.